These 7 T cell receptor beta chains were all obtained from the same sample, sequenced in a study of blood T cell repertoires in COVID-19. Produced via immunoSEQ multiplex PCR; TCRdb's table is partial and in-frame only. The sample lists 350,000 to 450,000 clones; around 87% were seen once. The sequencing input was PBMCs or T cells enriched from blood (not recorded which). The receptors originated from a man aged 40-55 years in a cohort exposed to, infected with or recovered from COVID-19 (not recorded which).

The CDR3 sequence: CAWSKEGATGELFF. The CDR3 DNA sequence: TGTGCCTGGAGTAAAGAGGGGGCCACCGGGGAGCTGTTTTTT. This rearrangement joins TRBV30 to TRBJ2-2; TRBD1 matches at 7 bases. V lost 2 bases to trimming and J lost 4 bases; unmatched junction nucleotides: 4. Germline CDR1 GTSNPN, CDR2 SVGIG (reference sequence). The CDR3 totals 14 residues.

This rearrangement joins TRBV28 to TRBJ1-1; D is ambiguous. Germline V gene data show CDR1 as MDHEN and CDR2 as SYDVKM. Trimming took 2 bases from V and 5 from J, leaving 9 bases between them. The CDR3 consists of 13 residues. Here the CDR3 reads CASSLPERTEAFF. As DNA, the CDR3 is TGTGCCAGCAGTTTACCCGAGAGGACTGAAGCTTTCTTT.

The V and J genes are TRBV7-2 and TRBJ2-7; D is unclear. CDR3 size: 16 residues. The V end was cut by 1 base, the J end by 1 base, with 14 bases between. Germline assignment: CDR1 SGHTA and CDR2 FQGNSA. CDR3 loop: CASSLDSTTPSYEQYF. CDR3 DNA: TGTGCCAGCAGCTTAGATAGTACTACTCCTTCCTACGAGCAGTACTTC.

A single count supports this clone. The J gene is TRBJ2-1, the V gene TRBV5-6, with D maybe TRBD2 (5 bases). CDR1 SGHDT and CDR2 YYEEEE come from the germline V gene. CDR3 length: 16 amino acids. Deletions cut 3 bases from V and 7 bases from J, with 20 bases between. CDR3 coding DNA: TGTGCCAGCAGCTCGCCCGAGAGGGCCTTCAGAAATGAGCAGTTCTTC. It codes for CASSSPERAFRNEQFF. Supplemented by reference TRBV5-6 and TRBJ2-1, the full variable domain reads DAGVTQSPTHLIKTRGQQVTLRCSPKSGHDTVSWYQQALGQGPQFIFQYYEEEERQRGNFPDRFSGHQFPNYSSELNVNALLLGDSALYLCASSSPERAFRNEQFFGPGTRLTVL.

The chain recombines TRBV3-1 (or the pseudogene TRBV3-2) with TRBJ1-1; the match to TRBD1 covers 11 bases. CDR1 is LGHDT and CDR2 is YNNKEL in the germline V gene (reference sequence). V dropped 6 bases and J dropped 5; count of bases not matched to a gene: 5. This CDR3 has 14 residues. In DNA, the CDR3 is TGTGCCAGCAGTTTGGGACAGGGGGGGACTGAAGCTTTCTTT. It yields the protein CASSLGQGGTEAFF.

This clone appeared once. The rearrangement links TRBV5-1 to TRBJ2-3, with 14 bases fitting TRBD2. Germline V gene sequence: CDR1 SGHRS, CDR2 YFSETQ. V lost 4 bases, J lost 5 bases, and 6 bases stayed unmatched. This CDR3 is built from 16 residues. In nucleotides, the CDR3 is TGCGCCAGCAGCCCGGGGACTAGCGGGAGTATAGATACGCAGTATTTT. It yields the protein CASSPGTSGSIDTQYF.

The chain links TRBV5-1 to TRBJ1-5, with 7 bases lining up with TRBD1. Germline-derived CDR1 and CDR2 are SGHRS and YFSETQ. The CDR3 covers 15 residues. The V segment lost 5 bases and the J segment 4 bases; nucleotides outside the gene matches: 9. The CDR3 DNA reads TGCGCCAGCAGGCCCGGGACAGCAATAAATCAGCCCCAGCATTTT. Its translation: CASRPGTAINQPQHF.